These 18 T cell receptor beta chains were sequenced from one sample in a study of blood T cell repertoires in COVID-19. Clones were read by immunoSEQ multiplex PCR, and TCRdb kept only the in-frame ones, dropping some. The profile shows about 270,000 clones, about 87% of them singletons. The sample comprised PBMCs or T cells enriched from blood (not recorded which). The receptors shown here come from a woman aged 45-59 years who had recovered from COVID-19.

The CDR3: CASTGSREETQYF. DNA of the CDR3: TGCGCCAGCACCGGAAGTCGGGAAGAGACCCAGTACTTC. The V call is TRBV10-2, the J call TRBJ2-5; D is uncertain. The ends were cut back, 7 bases at V and 3 bases at J, with 12 bases in the middle. Per germline, CDR1 WSHSY and CDR2 SAAADI. The CDR3 contains 13 residues.

V is TRBV7-2 and J is TRBJ2-2, with 12 nucleotides matching TRBD2. This CDR3 is built from 18 residues. In germline, CDR1 is SGHTA, CDR2 FQGNSA. V gave up 5 bases and J gave up 1 base; unmatched junction bases: 8. The CDR3 DNA is TGTGCCAGCAGCCCAGGAGGACTAGCGGGAAGGAACACCGGGGAGCTGTTTTTT. Protein product: CASSPGGLAGRNTGELFF.

Only a few counts were recorded for this clone. Other DNA sequences within the sample encode an identical CDR3. This sequence joins TRBV5-1 and TRBJ1-5; D not resolved. V gave up 3 bases and J gave up 4 bases, with 11 bases separating them. The CDR3 sequence is 14 residues long. Per the germline V gene, CDR1 is SGHRS and CDR2 is YFSETQ. This CDR3 is CASSSMGGNQPQHF. The CDR3 DNA follows: TGCGCCAGCAGCTCGATGGGAGGGAATCAGCCCCAGCATTTT.

The chain is built from TRBV2 and TRBJ2-2; possibly TRBD1 for D (6 bases). The CDR3 consists of 14 residues. Trimming pared 6 bases from V and 4 bases from J, leaving 12 bases between. Germline values: CDR1 SNHLY, CDR2 FYNNEI. The CDR3 DNA is TGTGCCAGCAGGACGGACAGAACCACCGGGGAGCTGTTTTTT. Amino acids: CASRTDRTTGELFF. Variable domain in full (rest from reference TRBV2 and TRBJ2-2): EPEVTQTPSHQVTQMGQEVILRCVPISNHLYFYWYRQILGQKVEFLVSFYNNEISEKSEIFDDQFSVERPDGSNFTLKIRSTKLEDSAMYFCASRTDRTTGELFFGEGSRLTVL.

The J gene is TRBJ1-1, the V gene TRBV9, with 10 bases that match TRBD1. Germline CDR1 SGDLS, CDR2 YYNGEE. The CDR3 covers 16 residues. Trimming at V came to 0 bases and at J to 5 bases, leaving 7 bases not matched to a gene. The CDR3 DNA is TGTGCCAGCAGCGTAGGACAGGGGGCGATTAGGACTGAAGCTTTCTTT. Translated: CASSVGQGAIRTEAFF.

This chain uses TRBV6-5 with TRBJ1-6; 9 bases map to TRBD1. Germline lookup yields CDR1 MNHEY and CDR2 SVGAGI. The CDR3 totals 14 residues. The J segment lost 9 bases and the V segment lost 6 bases, leaving 6 bases of the junction unmatched. CDR3 coding DNA: TGTGCCAGCAGCCTAGGACAGGGGACTTCACCCCTCCACTTT. As protein: CASSLGQGTSPLHF.

The gene calls are TRBV14 and TRBJ2-3; D possibly corresponds to TRBD1 (7 bases). Germline-derived CDR1 and CDR2 are SGHDN and FVKESK. V lost 3 bases, J lost 3 bases, and 13 bases lay in between. This CDR3 spans 15 amino acids. CDR3 sequence (DNA): TGTGCCAGCAGCCAGCTCAGGGGGGTGACAGATACGCAGTATTTT. Translating it yields CASSQLRGVTDTQYF.

This chain uses TRBV25-1 with TRBJ1-3; no reliable D call. V lost 7 bases to trimming and J lost 1 base, with 11 bases between them. Germline CDR1 MGHDK, CDR2 SYGVNS. The CDR3 consists of 14 residues. This CDR3 reads CASTPTGSGNTIYF. The CDR3 DNA follows: TGTGCCAGCACCCCCACGGGGTCTGGAAACACCATATATTTT.

The chain recombines TRBV6-5 with TRBJ2-1; 12 nucleotides line up with TRBD2. V gave up 5 bases and J gave up 7 bases; unmatched junction bases: 6. Germline loops: CDR1 MNHEY, CDR2 SVGAGI. This CDR3 has 15 residues. The CDR3 loop reads CASSTASGRANEQFF. Here the CDR3 DNA reads TGTGCCAGCAGTACAGCTAGCGGGAGGGCGAATGAGCAGTTCTTC.

The chain carries TRBV14 and TRBJ2-6; TRBD1 agrees at 7 bases. With V trimmed by 2 bases and J by 2 bases, 0 bases remained unmatched. Germline assignment: CDR1 SGHDN and CDR2 FVKESK. This CDR3 contains 15 residues. CDR3 DNA: TGTGCCAGCAGCCAACAGGGGGCTGGGGCCAACGTCCTGACTTTC. The encoded protein is CASSQQGAGANVLTF.

V and J are TRBV30 and TRBJ1-5; 9 bases map to TRBD1. The CDR3 has 14 residues. The germline gives CDR1 GTSNPN, CDR2 SVGIG (reference sequence). Germline trimming cut 2 bases from V and 6 bases from J; bases unmatched to any gene: 5. The CDR3 region is CAWSRTGDSQPQHF. CDR3 DNA: TGTGCCTGGAGTAGGACAGGGGATTCTCAGCCCCAGCATTTT.

This chain joins TRBV5-4 and TRBJ2-5, with 11 positions matching TRBD2. The V segment lost 1 base and the J segment 5 bases; nucleotides outside the gene matches: 4. The CDR3 is 15 residues long. Germline lookup yields CDR1 SGHNT and CDR2 YYREEE (reference sequence). The CDR3 DNA is TGTGCCAGCAGCTTGACTAGCGGGAGCGGGGAGACCCAGTACTTC. This translates into CASSLTSGSGETQYF.

This chain joins TRBV11-3 and TRBJ2-1, with D hard to call. V was trimmed by 2 bases and J by 8 bases, leaving 10 bases between them. CDR3 length equals 13 residues. Germline V lookup: CDR1 SGHNT, CDR2 YENEEA. In DNA, the CDR3 is TGTGCCAGCAGCTTATTGGGCGACGATGAGCAGTTCTTC. Translation: CASSLLGDDEQFF.

This chain uses TRBV19 with TRBJ1-2, with 7 positions matching TRBD1. With 5 bases clipped from V and 2 bases from J, the junction kept 5 bases outside the gene matches. Germline CDR1 and CDR2: LNHDA and SQIVND (reference sequence). This CDR3 is built from 14 residues. CDR3 residues: CASSVGTANYGYTF. In DNA form, the CDR3 reads TGTGCCAGTAGTGTCGGGACAGCAAACTATGGCTACACCTTC.

The gene calls are TRBV2 and TRBJ2-3; weak D call: TRBD2 (6 bases). This CDR3 contains 14 residues. CDR1 is SNHLY and CDR2 is FYNNEI in the germline V gene. The V end was cut by 8 bases, the J end by 0 bases, with 12 bases between. Written as DNA, the CDR3 is TGTGCCAGCTCGTTCGGGACTAGCACAGATACGCAGTATTTT. Its protein is CASSFGTSTDTQYF.

J is TRBJ2-3 and V is TRBV7-3, with D unresolved. The CDR3 extends over 12 amino acids. V was pared by 4 bases and J by 5 bases, with 7 bases between. Germline V gene lookup returns CDR1 SGHTA and CDR2 FQGTGA. CDR3 amino acids: CASSYLRDTQYF. The CDR3 nucleotides read TGTGCCAGCAGCTACTTGAGAGATACGCAGTATTTT.

The rearrangement joins TRBV6-5 to TRBJ1-6; tentatively, D is TRBD1 (5 bases). Per germline, CDR1 MNHEY and CDR2 SVGAGI. V lost 5 bases to trimming and J lost 8 bases, with 13 bases between them. The CDR3 totals 14 residues. This CDR3 reads CASSPQGKDSPLHF. DNA of the CDR3: TGTGCCAGCAGTCCTCAGGGAAAGGATTCACCCCTCCACTTT.

The chain joins TRBV6-5 to TRBJ1-5; 9 nucleotides align to TRBD1. Germline V gives CDR1 MNHEY, CDR2 SVGAGI. Germline trimming cut 6 bases from V and 4 bases from J; bases unmatched to any gene: 4. CDR3 length: 14 amino acids. In DNA form, the CDR3 reads TGTGCCAGCAGCACCGGGACAGGGAATCAGCCCCAGCATTTT. Translated: CASSTGTGNQPQHF.